A selection of T cell receptor beta chains follows, all from one sample in a study of T cells in Graves' hyperthyroidism and ophthalmopathy. TCRdb used MiXCR to reprocess the multiplex PCR reads, holding one entry per CDR3 protein. Among approximately 400,000 distinct CDR3 sequences listed, approximately 13% were seen once. The sample taken for sequencing was blood. The receptors come from a man younger than 40 with Graves' hyperthyroidism that later progressed to Graves' ophthalmopathy. Each CDR3 is given with its conserved first and last residue. D genes are given only for firm matches. Clone size appears in some rows only: once, few, many, or a class for an expanded clone.

j_call: TRBJ1-4
clone_size: .
d_call: .
v_call: TRBV11-3
cdr3_aa: CASSHDRLNEKLFF
cdr3_nt: TGTGCCAGCAGCCATGACAGGCTTAATGAAAAACTGTTTTTT

j_call: TRBJ2-5
clone_size: many
d_call: .
v_call: TRBV11-2
cdr3_aa: CASSPYRDSKETQYF
cdr3_nt: TGTGCCAGCAGCCCATACCGGGACTCCAAAGAGACCCAGTACTTC

j_call: TRBJ1-1
clone_size: many
d_call: .
v_call: TRBV6-1
cdr3_aa: CASSVYPGAEAFF
cdr3_nt: TGTGCCAGCAGTGTGTACCCTGGGGCTGAAGCTTTCTTT

j_call: TRBJ1-1
clone_size: .
d_call: .
v_call: TRBV7-9
cdr3_aa: CASSVLMNTEAFF
cdr3_nt: TGTGCCAGCAGCGTTCTCATGAACACTGAAGCTTTCTTT

j_call: TRBJ1-3
clone_size: .
d_call: .
v_call: TRBV5-1
cdr3_aa: CASPTGCTGQNGNTIYF
cdr3_nt: TGCGCCAGCCCCACCGGCTGTACAGGGCAGAACGGAAACACCATATATTTT

j_call: TRBJ1-6
clone_size: few
d_call: TRBD1
v_call: TRBV7-9
cdr3_aa: CASSSSGGPNSPLHF
cdr3_nt: TGTGCCAGCAGCAGTTCAGGGGGTCCTAATTCACCCCTCCACTTT

j_call: TRBJ1-4
clone_size: many
d_call: TRBD1
v_call: TRBV6-1
cdr3_aa: CASVRDRGEKLFF
cdr3_nt: TGTGCCAGTGTCCGGGACAGGGGAGAAAAACTGTTTTTT

j_call: TRBJ1-2
clone_size: few
d_call: TRBD1
v_call: TRBV12-3/TRBV12-4
cdr3_aa: CAIGTGGGYTF
cdr3_nt: TGTGCCATCGGGACAGGGGGCGGCTACACCTTC

j_call: TRBJ1-1
clone_size: .
d_call: .
v_call: TRBV28
cdr3_aa: CASSSGRYTEAFF
cdr3_nt: TGTGCCAGCAGTTCCGGACGGTACACTGAAGCTTTCTTT

j_call: TRBJ1-1
clone_size: few
d_call: .
v_call: TRBV6-4
cdr3_aa: CASSDAGCPLNTEAFF
cdr3_nt: TGTGCCAGCAGTGACGCTGGGTGTCCCTTGAACACTGAAGCTTTCTTT

j_call: TRBJ2-1
clone_size: .
d_call: TRBD2
v_call: TRBV6-2/TRBV6-3
cdr3_aa: CASSHTSGPYNEQFF
cdr3_nt: TGTGCCAGCAGTCACACTAGCGGCCCCTACAATGAGCAGTTCTTC

j_call: TRBJ2-4
clone_size: .
d_call: .
v_call: TRBV10-2
cdr3_aa: CASARRGGVKDKNIQYF
cdr3_nt: TGCGCCAGCGCCCGACGGGGCGGGGTTAAGGACAAAAACATTCAGTACTTC

j_call: TRBJ1-2
clone_size: .
d_call: TRBD1
v_call: TRBV29-1
cdr3_aa: CSVPSDRDYGYTF
cdr3_nt: TGCAGCGTCCCCTCTGACAGGGACTATGGCTACACCTTC

j_call: TRBJ2-5
clone_size: many
d_call: .
v_call: TRBV6-5
cdr3_aa: CASSYSVSQETQYF
cdr3_nt: TGTGCCAGCAGTTACTCAGTCAGCCAAGAGACCCAGTACTTC

j_call: TRBJ1-3
clone_size: few
d_call: .
v_call: TRBV30
cdr3_aa: CAWSVLGFSGNTIYF
cdr3_nt: TGTGCCTGGAGTGTTCTGGGATTCTCTGGAAACACCATATATTTT

j_call: TRBJ2-5
clone_size: .
d_call: TRBD2
v_call: TRBV20-1
cdr3_aa: CSARGRGGGGGPTETQYF
cdr3_nt: TGCAGTGCTAGGGGTCGGGGGGGGGGGGGGGGGCCGACGGAGACCCAGTACTTC

j_call: TRBJ2-7
clone_size: few
d_call: .
v_call: TRBV27
cdr3_aa: CASSPRTDSYEQYF
cdr3_nt: TGTGCCAGCAGCCCGAGGACAGACTCCTACGAGCAGTACTTC

j_call: TRBJ2-7
clone_size: few
d_call: .
v_call: TRBV15
cdr3_aa: CATSPRRGVTSGEQYF
cdr3_nt: TGTGCCACCAGCCCCCGCCGCGGGGTTACCTCTGGCGAGCAGTACTTC

j_call: TRBJ1-2
clone_size: many
d_call: .
v_call: TRBV3-1
cdr3_aa: CASSQGGYGYTF
cdr3_nt: TGTGCCAGCAGCCAAGGGGGCTATGGCTACACCTTC

j_call: TRBJ1-1
clone_size: .
d_call: TRBD1
v_call: TRBV4-1
cdr3_aa: CASSQTGGLYTEAFF
cdr3_nt: TGCGCCAGCAGCCAAACAGGGGGCTTGTACACTGAAGCTTTCTTT

j_call: TRBJ1-5
clone_size: many
d_call: .
v_call: TRBV2
cdr3_aa: CASSGRTVNQPQHF
cdr3_nt: TGTGCCAGCAGTGGAAGGACAGTTAATCAGCCCCAGCATTTT

j_call: TRBJ2-1
clone_size: many
d_call: .
v_call: TRBV11-1
cdr3_aa: CASSPVDNEQFF
cdr3_nt: TGTGCCAGCAGCCCCGTGGACAATGAGCAGTTCTTC

j_call: TRBJ1-5
clone_size: many
d_call: .
v_call: TRBV12-3/TRBV12-4
cdr3_aa: CASSGTFSNQPQHF
cdr3_nt: TGTGCCAGCAGTGGAACCTTCAGTAATCAGCCCCAGCATTTT

j_call: TRBJ2-5
clone_size: .
d_call: .
v_call: TRBV7-2
cdr3_aa: CASRSTGGTFTTQYF
cdr3_nt: TGTGCCAGCAGATCGACGGGGGGCACTTTCACGACCCAGTACTTC

j_call: TRBJ2-7
clone_size: many
d_call: .
v_call: TRBV5-1
cdr3_aa: CASSLAKSGNYEQYF
cdr3_nt: TGCGCCAGCAGCTTGGCCAAGTCGGGCAACTACGAGCAGTACTTC

j_call: TRBJ1-5
clone_size: .
d_call: .
v_call: TRBV7-2
cdr3_aa: CASSLGGAQNSNQPRHF
cdr3_nt: TGTGCCAGCAGCTTAGGAGGGGCGCAGAATAGCAATCAGCCCCGGCATTTT

j_call: TRBJ1-6
clone_size: once
d_call: .
v_call: TRBV5-5
cdr3_aa: CASSLRGVYNSPLHF
cdr3_nt: TGTGCCAGCAGCCTGCGTGGGGTGTATAATTCACCCCTCCACTTT

j_call: TRBJ2-5
clone_size: many
d_call: TRBD2
v_call: TRBV7-9
cdr3_aa: CASSQTSGGPQETQYF
cdr3_nt: TGTGCCAGCAGCCAAACTAGCGGGGGGCCTCAAGAGACCCAGTACTTC

j_call: TRBJ1-2
clone_size: .
d_call: TRBD1
v_call: TRBV25-1
cdr3_aa: CASLTGNYGYTF
cdr3_nt: TGTGCCAGCCTGACAGGGAACTATGGCTACACCTTC

j_call: TRBJ1-1
clone_size: .
d_call: TRBD1
v_call: TRBV25-1
cdr3_aa: CASSGLTGGAEAFF
cdr3_nt: TGTGCCAGCAGTGGTTTGACAGGGGGCGCTGAAGCTTTCTTT

j_call: TRBJ2-1
clone_size: many
d_call: .
v_call: TRBV2
cdr3_aa: CATRGGNEQFF
cdr3_nt: TGTGCCACCCGAGGGGGGAATGAGCAGTTCTTC

j_call: TRBJ2-4
clone_size: many
d_call: .
v_call: TRBV7-9
cdr3_aa: CASSLGGEVKNIQYF
cdr3_nt: TGTGCCAGCAGCTTAGGGGGGGAGGTCAAAAACATTCAGTACTTC

j_call: TRBJ2-5
clone_size: once
d_call: .
v_call: TRBV27
cdr3_aa: CASSFSRGGETQYF
cdr3_nt: TGTGCCAGCAGTTTTTCCAGGGGGGGGGAGACCCAGTACTTC

j_call: TRBJ1-1
clone_size: many
d_call: .
v_call: TRBV30
cdr3_aa: CAWREQANTEAFF
cdr3_nt: TGTGCCTGGAGGGAACAGGCGAACACTGAAGCTTTCTTT

j_call: TRBJ1-5
clone_size: few
d_call: .
v_call: TRBV28
cdr3_aa: CASSLGTRGNQPQHF
cdr3_nt: TGTGCCAGCAGTTTAGGGACCCGTGGCAATCAGCCCCAGCATTTT

j_call: TRBJ1-1
clone_size: many
d_call: .
v_call: TRBV5-1
cdr3_aa: CASSSQGTTEAFF
cdr3_nt: TGCGCCAGCAGCTCACAGGGTACCACTGAAGCTTTCTTT

j_call: TRBJ1-4
clone_size: few
d_call: TRBD1
v_call: TRBV29-1
cdr3_aa: CSVEGSDRGFGKLFF
cdr3_nt: TGCAGCGTTGAAGGTTCGGACAGGGGTTTTGGAAAACTGTTTTTT

j_call: TRBJ2-7
clone_size: many
d_call: TRBD1
v_call: TRBV3-1
cdr3_aa: CASSRGDREIDEQYF
cdr3_nt: TGTGCCAGCAGCCGGGGGGACAGGGAGATCGACGAGCAGTACTTC

j_call: TRBJ2-1
clone_size: .
d_call: .
v_call: TRBV7-9
cdr3_aa: CASSHTRNEQFF
cdr3_nt: TGTGCCAGCAGCCACACCCGCAATGAGCAGTTCTTC

j_call: TRBJ1-2
clone_size: many
d_call: .
v_call: TRBV6-1
cdr3_aa: CASSFNPTADYGYTF
cdr3_nt: TGTGCCAGCAGTTTTAACCCGACGGCTGACTATGGCTACACCTTC

j_call: TRBJ2-2
clone_size: many
d_call: .
v_call: TRBV7-2
cdr3_aa: CASSLRTSGTGELFF
cdr3_nt: TGTGCCAGCAGCTTAAGAACTAGTGGCACCGGGGAGCTGTTTTTT

j_call: TRBJ2-5
clone_size: .
d_call: .
v_call: TRBV5-5
cdr3_aa: CASSLGSRQETQYF
cdr3_nt: TGTGCCAGCAGCTTGGGGTCCAGGCAAGAGACCCAGTACTTC